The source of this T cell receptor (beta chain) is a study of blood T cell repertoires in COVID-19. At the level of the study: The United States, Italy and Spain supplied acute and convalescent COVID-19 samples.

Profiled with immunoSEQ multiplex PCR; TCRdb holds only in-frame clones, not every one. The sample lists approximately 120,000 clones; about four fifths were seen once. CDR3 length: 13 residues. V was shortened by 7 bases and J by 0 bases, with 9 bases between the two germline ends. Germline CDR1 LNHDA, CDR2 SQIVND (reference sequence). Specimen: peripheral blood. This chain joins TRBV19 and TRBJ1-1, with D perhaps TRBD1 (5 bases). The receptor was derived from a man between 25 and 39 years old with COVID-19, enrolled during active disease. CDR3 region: CASTLQVNTEAFF. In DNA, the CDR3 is TGTGCCAGTACCCTACAGGTGAACACTGAAGCTTTCTTT.